This TCR beta chain is from a study of shared clonotypes between healthy human individuals. Trimming took off 4 bases at V and 0 bases at J, with 16 bases between the two ends. Germline V gene data show CDR1 as LGHNA and CDR2 as YNFKEQ. This CDR3 is built from 16 residues. Turning to this clone: The target antigen is unknown.

Every contributor of samples was a Caucasian grown-up residing in Nashville, Tennessee. An even split of each subset's genomic DNA across several immunoSEQ plates was performed. The protocol was immunoSEQ multiplex PCR, while the TCRdb copy is restricted to in-frame clones and leaves out a portion. This sample carries millions of clones, roughly 96% of them seen once, and the ten largest clones take 0.13%. Findings and limits, study-wide: What naive subsets generally showed was a larger estimated richness than memory subsets showed.

This sequence joins TRBV4-2 and TRBJ2-7, with D tentatively TRBD1 (6 bases). This clonotype was sampled from a man aged 18 to 29 in good health. Sequencing used naive CD4+ T cells sorted from blood. Subset defined: CD45RA+ positively selected. CDR3 sequence reads: CASSPSPDSSSYEQYF. In DNA, the CDR3 is TGTGCCAGCAGCCCGAGCCCGGACAGCAGCTCCTACGAGCAGTACTTC.